A single sample is the source of the 18 T cell receptor beta chains below, sequenced in a study of technical replicates of blood from a handful of donors. Measured with immunoSEQ multiplex PCR; TCRdb has only the in-frame clones, and not every one. The sample lists around 76,000 clones, around 97% occurring once. The sequencing sample was made of T cells isolated from PBMCs. These receptors all come from a human donor in good health.

This clone was picked up one time. The rearrangement joins TRBV7-8 to TRBJ2-7; the D gene is possibly TRBD2 (5 bases). The germline V gene encodes CDR1 SGHVS and CDR2 FQNEAQ. This CDR3 is 13 amino acids long. V shed 5 bases and J shed 7 bases, with 15 bases lying between them. CDR3 DNA: TGTGCCAGCAGCCCCCGCGGACTGGTTGAGCAGTACTTC. This encodes CASSPRGLVEQYF.

With respect to this clone: At one end the junction does not follow the germline gene, possibly because of a read error. The chain couples TRBV19 to TRBJ2-7, with 9 nucleotides matching TRBD1. This CDR3 comprises 14 residues. Germline CDR1 and CDR2: LNHDA and SQIVND (reference sequence). CDR3 bases: TGTGCCAGTAGGATAGGACAGGGGACCTACGAGCAGTACTTC. As protein: CASRIGQGTYEQYF. Supplemented by reference TRBV19 and TRBJ2-7, the full variable domain reads DGGITQSPKYLFRKEGQNVTLSCEQNLNHDAMYWYRQDPGQGLRLIYYSQIVNDFQKGDIAEGYSVSREKKESFPLTVTSAQKNPTAFYLCASRIGQGTYEQYFGPGTRLTVT.

Note on this clone: The same CDR3 also results from other DNA sequences found in this sample. The rearrangement links TRBV27 to TRBJ1-2; D might be TRBD1 (6 bases). CDR3 length: 13 amino acids. Trimming took off 3 bases at V and 2 bases at J, with 7 bases between the two ends. CDR1 is MNHEY, CDR2 SMNVEV, per germline (reference sequence). This CDR3 reads CASSLRGNYGYTF. The CDR3 nucleotides are TGTGCCAGCAGTTTGAGGGGGAACTATGGCTACACCTTC.

The CDR3 coding sequence is TGTGCCAGCAGCTTACTAGCGGGGGGCAATGAGCAGTTCTTC. Protein product: CASSLLAGGNEQFF. V is TRBV7-2 and J is TRBJ2-1; 11 bases are shared with TRBD2. With V trimmed by 2 bases and J by 6 bases, 0 bases remained unmatched. Germline CDR1 SGHTA, CDR2 FQGNSA. The CDR3 length is 14 residues.

CDR3 DNA: TGCAGCGCCGGGACAGAGGGAACCGGGGAGCTGTTTTTT. Its translation is CSAGTEGTGELFF. The chain couples TRBV29-1 to TRBJ2-2; 7 bases agree with TRBD1. From germline, CDR1 is SQVTM and CDR2 ANQGSEA. CDR3 length: 13 residues. V shed 7 bases and J 5 bases; nucleotides not matched to a gene: 7.

V and J are TRBV5-4 and TRBJ2-1, with D possibly TRBD2 on 5 matching bases. Germline-derived CDR1 and CDR2 are SGHNT and YYREEE (reference sequence). The CDR3 consists of 16 residues. V gave up 1 base and J gave up 8 bases, with 19 bases separating them. CDR3 DNA sequence: TGTGCCAGCAGCTTGAATTTCGCGGGCGCAGTGCATGAGCAGTTCTTC. Amino acids: CASSLNFAGAVHEQFF. The full variable domain, completed using reference TRBV5-4 and TRBJ2-1, is ETGVTQSPTHLIKTRGQQVTLRCSSQSGHNTVSWYQQALGQGPQFIFQYYREEENGRGNFPPRFSGLQFPNYSSELNVNALELDDSALYLCASSLNFAGAVHEQFFGPGTRLTVL.

This sequence joins TRBV2 and TRBJ1-6; no clear D. From germline, CDR1 is SNHLY and CDR2 FYNNEI. The CDR3 sequence is 14 residues long. With 2 bases removed from V and 8 bases from J, the gap between germline ends came to 10 bases. In nucleotides, the CDR3 is TGTGCCAGCAGTGAATATGGCGGGGATTCACCCCTCCACTTT. Its protein product is CASSEYGGDSPLHF.

The chain couples TRBV20-1 to TRBJ2-2; no firm D call. The germline gives CDR1 DFQATT, CDR2 SNEGSKA (reference sequence). The CDR3 loop spans 11 amino acids. V lost 3 bases and J lost 5, with 4 bases in between. The CDR3 sequence is CSASPTGELFF. The CDR3 DNA sequence: TGCAGTGCTAGCCCTACCGGGGAGCTGTTTTTT.

J is TRBJ2-5 and V is TRBV5-1; weak D call: TRBD1 (5 bases). Per germline, CDR1 SGHRS and CDR2 YFSETQ. Trimming took 0 bases from V and 7 from J, leaving 10 bases between them. CDR3 length: 13 amino acids. The CDR3 sequence is CASSLEGDGTQYF. The DNA for the CDR3 is TGCGCCAGCAGCTTGGAAGGGGATGGGACCCAGTACTTC. Based on the CDR3 plus reference TRBV5-1 and TRBJ2-5, the full variable domain is KAGVTQTPRYLIKTRGQQVTLSCSPISGHRSVSWYQQTPGQGLQFLFEYFSETQRNKGNFPGRFSGRQFSNSRSEMNVSTLELGDSALYLCASSLEGDGTQYFGPGTRLLVL.

The chain carries TRBV27 and TRBJ2-7, with 11 bases lining up with TRBD2. This CDR3 has 17 amino acids. With V trimmed by 0 bases and J by 2 bases, 6 bases remained unmatched. The germline CDR1 and CDR2 sequences are MNHEY and SMNVEV (reference sequence). This CDR3 reads CASSLSVPSGGPYEQYF. CDR3 sequence (DNA): TGTGCCAGCAGTTTATCGGTCCCTAGCGGGGGGCCCTACGAGCAGTACTTC.

This sequence joins TRBV30 and TRBJ1-2; D is unresolved. There are 12 residues in the CDR3. V gave up 2 bases and J gave up 8 bases, with 12 bases separating them. Germline CDR1 GTSNPN, CDR2 SVGIG (reference sequence). CDR3 sequence reads: CAWSILAGGYTF. DNA of the CDR3: TGTGCCTGGAGTATATTAGCCGGGGGCTACACCTTC.

The V gene is TRBV5-1, the J gene TRBJ1-5; TRBD1 matches at 10 bases. This CDR3 comprises 15 residues. J was trimmed by 3 bases and V by 4 bases; bases with no gene match: 4. CDR1 SGHRS and CDR2 YFSETQ come from the germline V gene. The CDR3 sequence is CASSVGQGDNQPQHF. As DNA, the CDR3 is TGCGCCAGCAGCGTAGGACAGGGGGACAATCAGCCCCAGCATTTT.

The CDR3 here is CSVGQGANTEAFF. DNA of the CDR3: TGCAGCGTGGGACAGGGGGCTAACACTGAAGCTTTCTTT. This chain links TRBV29-1 with TRBJ1-1, with 12 bases that match TRBD1. This CDR3 comprises 13 residues. The germline gives CDR1 SQVTM, CDR2 ANQGSEA. V was pared by 6 bases and J by 2 bases, with 1 base of the junction left unmatched.

This rearrangement joins TRBV15 to TRBJ2-5; D call uncertain. Per the germline V gene, CDR1 is LNHNV and CDR2 is YYDKDF (reference sequence). This CDR3 is built from 13 residues. V lost 4 bases and J 4 bases, leaving 10 bases between the germline ends. The CDR3 region has the DNA TGTGCCACCAGCAAAGAATATGTAGAGACCCAGTACTTC. It encodes CATSKEYVETQYF.

The chain carries TRBV7-6 and TRBJ2-1; 9 bases fit TRBD1. Trimming took 5 bases from V and 4 from J; bases not matched to a gene: 6. There are 15 residues in the CDR3. Germline V gene data show CDR1 as SGHVS and CDR2 as FNYEAQ. CDR3: CASSTGQGLYNEQFF. The CDR3 DNA sequence: TGTGCCAGCAGCACCGGACAGGGGCTTTACAATGAGCAGTTCTTC.

This chain uses TRBV5-1 with TRBJ2-6; D unclear. The CDR3 has 15 residues. The V end was cut by 0 bases, the J end by 4 bases, with 8 bases between. Per the germline V gene, CDR1 is SGHRS and CDR2 is YFSETQ. The CDR3 DNA sequence: TGCGCCAGCAGCTTGGGTATGGCCGGGGCCAACGTCCTGACTTTC. It codes for CASSLGMAGANVLTF.

The chain joins TRBV5-1 to TRBJ1-2; D remains ambiguous. The V end lost 0 bases, the J end lost 3 bases, and 6 bases lay between the germline ends. From germline, CDR1 is SGHRS and CDR2 YFSETQ. CDR3 length equals 13 residues. The CDR3 DNA reads as TGCGCCAGCAGCTTGGGGGCAGACTATGGCTACACCTTC. Protein product: CASSLGADYGYTF.

This chain uses TRBV6-4 with TRBJ2-2, with a possible D match to TRBD1 (6 bases). This CDR3 is 13 amino acids long. Germline CDR1 MRHNA, CDR2 SNTAGT. With 5 bases removed from V and 5 bases from J, the gap between germline ends came to 9 bases. The CDR3 reads CASSQTGTGELFF. CDR3 nucleotides: TGTGCCAGCAGTCAAACAGGGACCGGGGAGCTGTTTTTT.